This record concerns one T cell receptor beta chain sequence. This sample is drawn from a study of T cells in Graves' hyperthyroidism and ophthalmopathy. Per the germline V gene, CDR1 is SGHRS and CDR2 is YFSETQ. This CDR3 contains 15 residues. V shed 3 bases, J shed 2 bases, and the junction held 2 bases outside the gene matches. When ophthalmopathy did not progress within 18 months, Graves' hyperthyroidism was considered stable. RNA transcripts were the template for amplifying TCR beta CDR3 regions. First-round RT-PCR targeting the TCR CDR3 was performed with the HTBI primer set. TCRdb independently ran MiXCR on the multiplex PCR reads; one entry per CDR3 protein. This sample yields hundreds of thousands of distinct CDR3 sequences, of which under 60% are seen a single time; 8.2% belongs to the top ten.

The sequenced sample was peripheral blood or thyroid tissue (not recorded which). This receptor was obtained from a woman aged 18-29 years with Graves' hyperthyroidism. This sequence joins TRBV5-1 and TRBJ2-3; 11 bases line up with TRBD2. CDR3 in DNA: TGCGCCAGCAGCTCGGGACTAGCGGACACAGATACGCAGTATTTT. Its translation is CASSSGLADTDTQYF.